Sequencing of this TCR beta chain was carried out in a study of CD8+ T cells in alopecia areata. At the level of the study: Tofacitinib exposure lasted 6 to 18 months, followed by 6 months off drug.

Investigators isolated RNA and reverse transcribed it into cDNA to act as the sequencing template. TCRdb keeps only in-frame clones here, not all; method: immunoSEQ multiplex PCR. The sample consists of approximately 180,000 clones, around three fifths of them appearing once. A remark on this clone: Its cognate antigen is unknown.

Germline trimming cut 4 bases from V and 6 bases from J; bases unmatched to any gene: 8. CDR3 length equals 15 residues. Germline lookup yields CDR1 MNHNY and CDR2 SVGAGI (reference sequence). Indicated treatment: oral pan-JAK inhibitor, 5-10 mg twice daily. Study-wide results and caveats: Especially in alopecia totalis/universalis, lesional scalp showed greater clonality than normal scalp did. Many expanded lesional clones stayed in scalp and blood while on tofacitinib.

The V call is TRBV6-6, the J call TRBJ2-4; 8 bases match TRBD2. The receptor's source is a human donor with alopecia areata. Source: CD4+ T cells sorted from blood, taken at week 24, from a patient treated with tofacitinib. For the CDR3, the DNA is TGTGCCAGCAGTTCTACCGCGGGGGGCCGAAACATTCAGTACTTC. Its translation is CASSSTAGGRNIQYF.